These 7 T cell receptor beta chains came from one sample sequenced in a study of CD8 T cells in Susac syndrome. The authors reverse transcribed roughly 0.5 to 1 ug RNA with random hexamers. TCRdb processed the immunoSEQ multiplex PCR reads anew with MiXCR; each CDR3 protein has one entry. The table lists a few hundred thousand distinct CDR3 sequences, around 93% of them singletons. The sample taken for sequencing was CD4+ T cells from PBMCs. The origin of the receptors is a human donor with multiple sclerosis.

The genes are TRBV29-1 and TRBJ1-2; D is undetermined. V lost 5 bases, J lost 5 bases, and 9 bases lay in between. CDR3 size: 11 residues. Per the germline V gene, CDR1 is SQVTM and CDR2 is ANQGSEA. In DNA, the CDR3 is TGCAGCGTTTGGCGAGAATATGGCTACACCTTC. Residues: CSVWREYGYTF.

The chain has TRBV20-1 and TRBJ2-1; 13 bases are shared with TRBD2. CDR1 is DFQATT and CDR2 is SNEGSKA in the germline V gene (reference sequence). This CDR3 is built from 16 residues. The V and J ends lost 5 bases and 2 bases, in that order; junction bases with no gene match: 6. The CDR3: CSARLLAGGPYNEQFF. Here the CDR3 DNA reads TGCAGTGCTCGCTTACTAGCGGGAGGGCCCTACAATGAGCAGTTCTTC.

The rearrangement joins TRBV3-1 to TRBJ2-1; weak D call: TRBD1 (5 bases). Germline V gene lookup returns CDR1 LGHDT and CDR2 YNNKEL (reference sequence). The CDR3 loop spans 16 amino acids. The ends were cut back, 3 bases at V and 3 bases at J, with 15 bases in the middle. The CDR3 protein is CASSHKMGQGYNEQFF. CDR3 nucleotide sequence: TGTGCCAGCAGCCACAAAATGGGCCAGGGCTACAATGAGCAGTTCTTC.

The J gene is TRBJ2-1, the V gene TRBV6-5; the D is unclear. Germline loops: CDR1 MNHEY, CDR2 SVGAGI. The CDR3 has 12 residues. The germline V and J ends were trimmed by 6 bases and 10 bases, with 13 bases remaining between them. CDR3 loop: CASRDRIWEQFF. In DNA form, the CDR3 reads TGTGCCAGCAGGGACCGGATTTGGGAGCAGTTCTTC.

The rearrangement joins TRBV6-2 or TRBV6-3 to TRBJ1-5; D gene uncertain. V lost 6 bases to trimming and J lost 4 bases, with 7 bases between them. The germline V gene encodes CDR1 MNHEY and CDR2 SVGEGT. The CDR3 totals 12 residues. The DNA for the CDR3 is TGTGCCAGCAGGGAGGCGAATCAGCCCCAGCATTTT. Protein: CASREANQPQHF.

This clonotype showed up just a few times. CDR3 sequence: CASSPTSGSTDTQYF. The CDR3 region has the DNA TGTGCCAGCTCACCGACTAGCGGGAGCACAGATACGCAGTATTTT. The chain carries TRBV18 and TRBJ2-3; 10 nucleotides agree with TRBD2. V dropped 3 bases and J dropped 0; count of bases not matched to a gene: 0. CDR1 is KGHSH, CDR2 LQKENI, per germline. This CDR3 has 15 residues.

This sequence joins TRBV30 and TRBJ2-1; D is undetermined. This CDR3 region has 13 residues. V dropped 0 bases and J dropped 5 bases, with 8 bases sitting between them. Germline CDR1 reads GTSNPN; CDR2 reads SVGIG (reference sequence). Here the CDR3 DNA reads TGTGCCTGGAGTGTATCCCCGGACAATGAGCAGTTCTTC. Its translation is CAWSVSPDNEQFF.